Sequencing of this T cell receptor beta chain was carried out in a study of cytomegalovirus exposure and HLA in healthy donors. The wider study: Later analysis reported that the 120 or so validation repertoires shared the platform of the 500 to 750 first-cohort repertoires.

Clones were read by immunoSEQ multiplex PCR, and TCRdb kept only the in-frame ones, dropping some. Of a few hundred thousand clones in the sample, roughly 87% are singletons; the top ten hold approximately 0.95%. The CDR3 length is 15 residues. Germline CDR1 and CDR2: LNHDA and SQIVND (reference sequence). J was trimmed by 2 bases and V by 6 bases; bases with no gene match: 8. Sequences were obtained from PBMCs. This chain uses TRBV19 with TRBJ1-1, with 8 bases lining up with TRBD1. The origin of this receptor is a man in his thirties or forties in good health and CMV-seronegative. Here the CDR3 reads CASSWTGQPNTEAFF. DNA of the CDR3: TGTGCCAGTAGCTGGACAGGGCAACCTAACACTGAAGCTTTCTTT.